This record covers a single T cell receptor (beta chain). This specimen belongs to a study of blood T cells in healthy people across ages. The CDR3 is made up of 15 amino acids. J lost 3 bases, V lost 8 bases, and 6 bases had no gene match. Germline V CDR1 and CDR2: SGHRS, YFSETQ. PCR was performed a second time for about 7 to 11 cycles using a sample-barcoded 5' primer and a J-beta primer mix. TCRdb re-derived calls from the 5' RACE reads in MiXCR, one entry per CDR3 protein. This sample carries 850,000 to 1,000,000 distinct CDR3 sequences, roughly 43% of them seen once, and the ten largest clones take roughly an eighth.

The rearrangement links TRBV5-1 to TRBJ1-4; 11 positions agree with TRBD1. The TCR comes from a man aged 25-45 years in good health. The sequenced sample consisted of blood. The CDR3 region is CASRTGGFSNEKLFF. Written as DNA, the CDR3 is TGCGCCAGTAGGACAGGGGGCTTTTCTAATGAAAAACTGTTTTTT.